One and the same sample provided the 26 T cell receptor beta chains below, sequenced in a study of neoadjuvant anti-PD-1 for oral cavity cancer. Documented time point: after neoadjuvant nivolumab, at surgical resection. Sequencing used immunoSEQ multiplex PCR; TCRdb keeps in-frame clones, though not all of them. The table records 73,000 or so clones, around 84% of them present only once. Sequencing was performed on PBMCs, taken after nivolumab (anti-PD-1) treatment. These receptors came from a person between 35 and 79 years old with oral cavity squamous cell carcinoma.

The chain has TRBV4-2 and TRBJ1-3, with D maybe TRBD1 (5 bases). The germline V and J ends were trimmed by 0 bases and 3 bases, with 9 bases remaining between them. CDR3 length equals 15 residues. CDR1 and CDR2 from the germline V gene are LGHNA and YNFKEQ. The CDR3 DNA sequence: TGTGCCAGCAGCCAAGACAGGGAAAATGGAAACACCATATATTTT. The encoded protein is CASSQDRENGNTIYF.

CDR3 in amino acids: CASSEFEREDTQYF. The CDR3 DNA is TGTGCCAGCAGTGAATTCGAGCGTGAAGATACGCAGTATTTT. The chain is built from TRBV2 and TRBJ2-3; D is unresolved. The CDR3 consists of 14 residues. Per the germline V gene, CDR1 is SNHLY and CDR2 is FYNNEI. Trimming left V 2 bases short and J 5 bases short, with 11 bases between.

This sequence joins TRBV27 and TRBJ2-3, with D perhaps TRBD2 (6 bases). Germline CDR1 reads MNHEY; CDR2 reads SMNVEV (reference sequence). The CDR3 covers 18 residues. V lost 6 bases and J lost 6, with 28 bases in between. CDR3 DNA sequence: TGTGCCAGCAGCCTAATTCTACCTCTAGCGCCACTGGGGGATACGCAGTATTTT. It translates to CASSLILPLAPLGDTQYF.

J is TRBJ2-7 and V is TRBV29-1; weak D call: TRBD2 (6 bases). V was pared by 8 bases and J by 2 bases, with 16 bases between. This CDR3 has 13 amino acids. Germline loops: CDR1 SQVTM, CDR2 ANQGSEA. CDR3 nucleotide sequence: TGCAGCTGCGGTTGGGGGGAGACCTACGAGCAGTACTTC. It translates to CSCGWGETYEQYF.

The chain couples TRBV2 to TRBJ2-7; D gene unclear. The CDR3 has 14 amino acids. V dropped 0 bases and J dropped 3 bases, with 9 bases sitting between them. Germline V lookup: CDR1 SNHLY, CDR2 FYNNEI. Written as DNA, the CDR3 is TGTGCCAGCAGTGAAGCGATCAGTGACTACGAGCAGTACTTC. This gives the protein CASSEAISDYEQYF.

The rearrangement links TRBV5-6 to TRBJ1-5; D is ambiguous. The CDR3 is 15 amino acids. Trimming took off 2 bases at V and 2 bases at J, with 11 bases between the two ends. The V gene's germline CDR1 is SGHDT and CDR2 YYEEEE. The CDR3 region is CASSLRGNGNQPQHF. CDR3 bases: TGTGCCAGCAGCTTAAGAGGTAATGGCAATCAGCCCCAGCATTTT.

The rearrangement joins TRBV7-9 to TRBJ1-2; D ambiguous. CDR1 SEHNR and CDR2 FQNEAQ come from the germline V gene (reference sequence). The length of the CDR3 is 13 residues. The V and J ends lost 4 bases and 2 bases respectively, with 8 bases between them. Here the CDR3 reads CASSYEGNYGYTF. The CDR3 bases are TGTGCCAGCAGCTATGAGGGCAACTATGGCTACACCTTC. The whole variable domain, remainder taken from reference TRBV7-9 and TRBJ1-2, is DTGVSQNPRHKITKRGQNVTFRCDPISEHNRLYWYRQTLGQGPEFLTYFQNEAQLEKSRLLSDRFSAERPKGSFSTLEIQRTEQGDSAMYLCASSYEGNYGYTFGSGTRLTVV.

The chain has TRBV19 and TRBJ1-5; 7 nucleotides line up with TRBD1. Germline V gene data show CDR1 as LNHDA and CDR2 as SQIVND (reference sequence). The CDR3 loop spans 12 amino acids. With 6 bases clipped from V and 6 bases from J, the junction kept 2 bases outside the gene matches. The CDR3 DNA follows: TGTGCCAGTAGGACAGGGTTTCAGCCCCAGCATTTT. Amino acids: CASRTGFQPQHF. Supplemented by reference TRBV19 and TRBJ1-5, the full variable domain reads DGGITQSPKYLFRKEGQNVTLSCEQNLNHDAMYWYRQDPGQGLRLIYYSQIVNDFQKGDIAEGYSVSREKKESFPLTVTSAQKNPTAFYLCASRTGFQPQHFGDGTRLSIL.

The rearrangement uses TRBV30 and TRBJ2-1, with TRBD1 identical over 10 bases. V was pared by 5 bases and J by 9 bases, with 7 bases of the junction left unmatched. Germline loops: CDR1 GTSNPN, CDR2 SVGIG (reference sequence). CDR3 length: 13 residues. The CDR3: CAWGTGATSEQFF. The CDR3 region has the DNA TGTGCCTGGGGGACAGGGGCTACAAGTGAGCAGTTCTTC.

V is TRBV19 and J is TRBJ1-5, with TRBD1 as a possible D gene (6 bases). The germline CDR1 and CDR2 sequences are LNHDA and SQIVND (reference sequence). The V and J ends lost 9 bases and 4 bases respectively, with 13 bases between them. The CDR3 contains 13 residues. The CDR3 is CASRSTGNQPQHF. The CDR3 bases are TGTGCCAGCCGGAGCACAGGGAATCAGCCCCAGCATTTT.

The chain joins TRBV7-3 to TRBJ2-3, with D unresolved. CDR3 size: 14 residues. V lost 1 base and J 2 bases, leaving 7 bases between the germline ends. Germline loops: CDR1 SGHTA, CDR2 FQGTGA. CDR3 sequence reads: CASSLMVNTDTQYF. As DNA, the CDR3 is TGTGCCAGCAGCTTAATGGTCAACACAGATACGCAGTATTTT. Using reference TRBV7-3 and TRBJ2-3 for the parts outside the CDR3, the full variable domain is GAGVSQTPSNKVTEKGKYVELRCDPISGHTALYWYRQSLGQGPEFLIYFQGTGAADDSGLPNDRFFAVRPEGSVSTLKIQRTERGDSAVYLCASSLMVNTDTQYFGPGTRLTVL.

V gene TRBV2 combines with J gene TRBJ2-3, with D perhaps assigned TRBD1 or TRBD2 (6 bases each). Germline assignment: CDR1 SNHLY and CDR2 FYNNEI. CDR3 length equals 15 residues. Trimming removed 1 base from V and 5 bases from J, with 13 bases in between. Written as DNA, the CDR3 is TGTGCCAGCAGTGAAGGAAAGGGGGGCATAGATACGCAGTATTTT. Its protein product is CASSEGKGGIDTQYF.

The V gene is TRBV27, the J gene TRBJ2-1; D possibly corresponds to TRBD2 (6 bases). The germline V and J ends were trimmed by 3 bases and 4 bases, with 13 bases remaining between them. The CDR3 loop spans 15 amino acids. Germline CDR1 reads MNHEY; CDR2 reads SMNVEV (reference sequence). The CDR3 DNA reads as TGTGCCAGCAGTTTTTCGTGGGGGGTATACAATGAGCAGTTCTTC. Translation gives CASSFSWGVYNEQFF.

The DNA of the CDR3 is TGTGCCAGCAGCCCTCGACAGGGGGGTAGCTCCTACAATGAGCAGTTCTTC. Encoded protein: CASSPRQGGSSYNEQFF. The J gene is TRBJ2-1, the V gene TRBV11-2; TRBD1 matches at 9 bases. V shed 5 bases, J shed 0 bases, and the junction held 8 bases outside the gene matches. Germline V gene data show CDR1 as SGHAT and CDR2 as FQNNGV. CDR3 length: 17 residues.

The chain combines TRBV30 with TRBJ1-1; D gene uncertain. The CDR3 is 15 residues long. Looked up from germline, CDR1 is GTSNPN and CDR2 is SVGIG (reference sequence). Trimming cost V 2 bases and J 3 bases, with 16 bases left between them. DNA for the CDR3: TGTGCCTGGAGTATAAGAGGCAAGTGGGACACTGAAGCTTTCTTT. It is translated as CAWSIRGKWDTEAFF.

The V and J genes are TRBV5-4 and TRBJ2-7; the match to TRBD1 covers 8 bases. The CDR3 loop spans 14 amino acids. J was trimmed by 0 bases and V by 6 bases; bases with no gene match: 5. Germline CDR1 reads SGHNT; CDR2 reads YYREEE (reference sequence). Written as DNA, the CDR3 is TGTGCCAGCACTTCCGGACAGGGCTCCTACGAGCAGTACTTC. It yields the protein CASTSGQGSYEQYF.

The V call is TRBV19, the J call TRBJ2-6; no clear D gene. CDR3 length: 17 amino acids. Per the germline V gene, CDR1 is LNHDA and CDR2 is SQIVND (reference sequence). With 4 bases removed from V and 0 bases from J, the gap between germline ends came to 13 bases. This chain's CDR3 is CASSTVVWISGANVLTF. In nucleotides, the CDR3 is TGTGCCAGTAGTACAGTCGTCTGGATCTCTGGGGCCAACGTCCTGACTTTC.

V is TRBV19 and J is TRBJ2-2; TRBD1 matches 8 bases. V lost 8 bases and J lost 1; bases outside the gene matches: 6. Germline V lookup: CDR1 LNHDA, CDR2 SQIVND (reference sequence). The CDR3 is 15 residues long. The CDR3 sequence: CASLDRGQNTGELFF. CDR3 coding DNA: TGTGCCAGTCTTGACAGGGGCCAGAACACCGGGGAGCTGTTTTTT.

V and J are TRBV9 and TRBJ2-2; D unclear. Germline assignment: CDR1 SGDLS and CDR2 YYNGEE. This CDR3 has 13 amino acids. Between the trimmed V and J ends, which lost 4 bases and 7 bases, there was a span of 11 bases. The DNA of the CDR3 is TGTGCCAGCAGCCCCAGGACGGTCGGGGAGCTGTTTTTT. Its protein product is CASSPRTVGELFF.

This clone was observed a handful of times. The chain employs TRBV4-1 and TRBJ2-7, with D uncertain. CDR3 size: 14 residues. From germline, CDR1 is MGHRA and CDR2 YSYEKL. V was cut by 1 base and J by 5 bases, with 12 bases left in between. The CDR3 loop is CASSQGLSDDEQYF. The CDR3 DNA follows: TGCGCCAGCAGCCAAGGACTCTCTGATGACGAGCAGTACTTC.

V is TRBV2 and J is TRBJ1-5; D is undetermined. CDR1 SNHLY and CDR2 FYNNEI come from the germline V gene. CDR3 length equals 14 residues. The V and J ends lost 2 bases and 6 bases respectively, with 11 bases between them. The CDR3 protein is CASSEPLDGQPQHF. CDR3 in DNA: TGTGCCAGCAGTGAACCCCTTGACGGTCAGCCCCAGCATTTT.

The chain couples TRBV2 to TRBJ1-5; D uncertain. V lost 4 bases and J 4 bases, leaving 14 bases between the germline ends. This CDR3 has 15 amino acids. Germline V gene lookup returns CDR1 SNHLY and CDR2 FYNNEI. The chain's CDR3 is CASSARDGDNQPQHF. DNA of the CDR3: TGTGCCAGCAGTGCGAGGGATGGCGATAATCAGCCCCAGCATTTT.

The chain combines TRBV4-1 with TRBJ2-5; 9 bases are a match to TRBD1. The CDR3 totals 16 residues. Germline lookup yields CDR1 MGHRA and CDR2 YSYEKL. The V segment lost 1 base and the J segment 4 bases; nucleotides outside the gene matches: 7. Here the CDR3 reads CASSQGDRATRETQYF. Here the CDR3 DNA reads TGCGCCAGCAGCCAAGGGGACAGGGCTACTAGAGAGACCCAGTACTTC.

This chain connects TRBV6-1 to TRBJ2-7; 9 bases align to TRBD2. V lost 9 bases to trimming and J lost 2 bases; unmatched junction nucleotides: 5. This CDR3 contains 13 residues. The germline gives CDR1 MNHNS, CDR2 SASEGT. The CDR3 nucleotides read TGTGCCAGTCGGCTAGCGGGACCCTACGAGCAGTACTTC. Amino acid sequence: CASRLAGPYEQYF.

The chain recombines TRBV5-1 with TRBJ1-5; D is ambiguous. The CDR3 length is 14 residues. Deletions cut 0 bases from V and 2 bases from J, with 6 bases between. Germline V gene sequence: CDR1 SGHRS, CDR2 YFSETQ. DNA for the CDR3: TGCGCCAGCAGCTTGGATGGGGGCAATCAGCCCCAGCATTTT. Translating it yields CASSLDGGNQPQHF.

This sequence joins TRBV29-1 and TRBJ1-1; D is possibly TRBD1 (5 bases). Germline assignment: CDR1 SQVTM and CDR2 ANQGSEA. The V end was cut by 6 bases, the J end by 8 bases, with 13 bases between. The length of the CDR3 is 11 residues. For the CDR3, the DNA is TGCAGCGTCCCACCTCAGGGCGAAGCTTTCTTT. This sequence encodes CSVPPQGEAFF. Full variable domain (missing parts from reference TRBV29-1 and TRBJ1-1): SAVISQKPSRDICQRGTSLTIQCQVDSQVTMMFWYRQQPGQSLTLIATANQGSEATYESGFVIDKFPISRPNLTFSTLTVSNMSPEDSSIYLCSVPPQGEAFFGQGTRLTVV.